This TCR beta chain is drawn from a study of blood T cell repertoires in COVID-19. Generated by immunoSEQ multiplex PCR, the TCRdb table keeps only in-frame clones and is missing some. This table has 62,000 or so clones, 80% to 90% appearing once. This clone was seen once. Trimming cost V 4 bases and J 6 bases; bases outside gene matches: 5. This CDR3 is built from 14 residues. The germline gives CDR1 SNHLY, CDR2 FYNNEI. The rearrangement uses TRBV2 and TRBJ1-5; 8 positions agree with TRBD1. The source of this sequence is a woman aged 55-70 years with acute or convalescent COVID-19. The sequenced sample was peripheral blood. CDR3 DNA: TGTGCCAGCAGTGTTGGCACAGGGGGTCAGCCCCAGCATTTT. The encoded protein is CASSVGTGGQPQHF.